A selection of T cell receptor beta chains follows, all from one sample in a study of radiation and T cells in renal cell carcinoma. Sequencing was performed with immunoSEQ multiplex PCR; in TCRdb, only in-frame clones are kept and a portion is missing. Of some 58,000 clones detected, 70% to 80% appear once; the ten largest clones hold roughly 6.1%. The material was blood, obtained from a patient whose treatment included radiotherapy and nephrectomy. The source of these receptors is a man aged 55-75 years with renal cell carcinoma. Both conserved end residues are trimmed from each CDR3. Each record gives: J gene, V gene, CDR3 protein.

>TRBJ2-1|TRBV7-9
ASSLGMWWESGRSNEQF
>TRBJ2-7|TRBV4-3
ASSQVTASYEQY
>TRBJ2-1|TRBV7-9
ASSPRGGASYNEQF
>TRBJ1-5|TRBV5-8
ASSLWGQGDQPQH
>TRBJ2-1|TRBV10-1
ASSEGLADEQF
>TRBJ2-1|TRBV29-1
SVEAGGIAGADNEQF
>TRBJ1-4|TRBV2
ASSDFGTGNEKLF
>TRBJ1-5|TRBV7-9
ASSLSGGDFLGNQPQH
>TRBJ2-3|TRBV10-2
ASSVGGSTDTQY
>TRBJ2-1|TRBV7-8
ASSPSFSYNEQF
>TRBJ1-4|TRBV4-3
ASSTDRIATNEKLF
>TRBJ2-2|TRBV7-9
ASSSPGQRTGELF
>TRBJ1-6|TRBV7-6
ASSLGTGSPLH
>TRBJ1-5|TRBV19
ASTYGQPGGQPQH
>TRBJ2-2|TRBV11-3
ASTVVGGAYEELF
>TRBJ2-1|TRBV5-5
ASSLLGGLRETQF
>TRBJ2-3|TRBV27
ASRRLAGGVRGTDTQY
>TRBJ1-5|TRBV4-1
ASSQDGGVGNQPQH
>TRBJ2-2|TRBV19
ASSIVVGAGELF
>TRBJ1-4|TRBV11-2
ASSRDSATNEKLF
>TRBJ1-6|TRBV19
ASSPRQGDSPLH
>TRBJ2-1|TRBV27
ASTPRGMDEQF
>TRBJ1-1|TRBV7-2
ASSHWFPGVKSEAF
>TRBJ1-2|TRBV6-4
ASCAGQGALGGYT
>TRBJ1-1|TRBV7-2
ASSLDREWATEAF
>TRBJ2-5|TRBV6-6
ASSYSGQGQETQY
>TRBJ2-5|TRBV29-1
SVRLAGGRETQY
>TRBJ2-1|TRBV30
AWSVQLAAYNEQF
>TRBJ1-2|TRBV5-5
ASSESGGHGYT
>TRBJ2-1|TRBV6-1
ASSELGAYNEQF
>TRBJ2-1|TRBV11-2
ASSKTGGTYNEQF
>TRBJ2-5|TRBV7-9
ASSLDLISY
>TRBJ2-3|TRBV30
AWSVRIQSTDTQY
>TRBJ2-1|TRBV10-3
AISAGSAGVFHNEQF
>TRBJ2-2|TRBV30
ACPGLPTGELF
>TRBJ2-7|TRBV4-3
ASSQDRTGNSYEQY
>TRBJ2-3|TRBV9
ASSVYGGWTSGGTDTQY
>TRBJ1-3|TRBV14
ASSDGRAGNTIY
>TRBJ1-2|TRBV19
AIQEPGQGNYGYT
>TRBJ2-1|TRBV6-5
ASGVAGATYNEQF
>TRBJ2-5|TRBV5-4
ASSSRTGIARAQY
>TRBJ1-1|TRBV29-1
SVEDPGTEAF
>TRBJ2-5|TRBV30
AWSDFPSREETQY
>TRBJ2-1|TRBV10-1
ASSVLPERDNSYNEQF
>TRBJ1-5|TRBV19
ASSPGFRRPQH
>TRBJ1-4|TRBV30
AWSGALSEKLF
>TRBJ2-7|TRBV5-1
ASSLARNTGSHEQY
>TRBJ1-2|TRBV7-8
ASSLRLSWGYT
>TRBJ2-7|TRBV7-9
ASSSQPGGQNSYEQY
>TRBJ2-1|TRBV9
ASKGLAGPGEQF
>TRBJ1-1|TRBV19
ASRDRVWTEAF
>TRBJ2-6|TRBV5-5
ASSTTGTGANVLT
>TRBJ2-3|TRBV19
ASSSPRDRVRSTDTQY
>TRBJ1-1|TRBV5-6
ASSQTGTGDTEAF
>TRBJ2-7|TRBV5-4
ASSFGRTFYEQY